One and the same sample provided the 17 T cell receptor beta chains below, sequenced in a study of control samples from healthy donors and cancer patients. The data were produced by immunoSEQ multiplex PCR, yet TCRdb's version contains in-frame clones alone and is incomplete. The data show roughly 140,000 clones, with approximately 88% seen just once and 4.9% held by the top ten. The sequencing sample was made of blood. The receptors were gathered from a man younger than 45 in good health.

The chain joins TRBV27 to TRBJ2-7; D gene uncertain. The V gene lost 11 bases and the J gene lost 2 bases, with 16 bases spanning the gap. Germline V gene lookup returns CDR1 MNHEY and CDR2 SMNVEV (reference sequence). The CDR3 runs 13 residues. CDR3 protein: CALRAEPPYEQYF. The CDR3 nucleotides read TGTGCCTTAAGGGCCGAGCCCCCCTACGAGCAGTACTTC.

This clone appeared a few times. The sample carries other DNA sequences with the same CDR3. This rearrangement joins TRBV6-6 to TRBJ2-2, with no clear D. CDR1 is MNHNY, CDR2 SVGAGI, per germline (reference sequence). The CDR3 runs to 16 residues. The germline V and J ends were trimmed by 0 bases and 0 bases, with 8 bases remaining between them. CDR3 sequence (DNA): TGTGCCAGCAGTTACTCACGGGCAGCGAACACCGGGGAGCTGTTTTTT. Its protein product is CASSYSRAANTGELFF.

This sequence joins TRBV9 and TRBJ2-3; D is perhaps TRBD2 (5 bases). This CDR3 contains 15 residues. Germline V gene sequence: CDR1 SGDLS, CDR2 YYNGEE. The ends were cut back, 3 bases at V and 5 bases at J, with 16 bases in the middle. This CDR3 reads CASSALVAKGDTQYF. In DNA form, the CDR3 reads TGTGCCAGCAGCGCCCTGGTAGCGAAAGGAGATACGCAGTATTTT.

The chain carries TRBV3-1 (or the pseudogene TRBV3-2) and TRBJ2-4; TRBD1 agrees at 10 bases. J was trimmed by 8 bases and V by 6 bases; bases with no gene match: 4. Germline V gene lookup returns CDR1 LGHDT and CDR2 YNNKEL (reference sequence). The CDR3 sequence is 13 residues long. Here the CDR3 DNA reads TGTGCCAGCAGTCGACAGGGGGCATACATTCAGTACTTC. This translates into CASSRQGAYIQYF.

The V call is TRBV13, the J call TRBJ1-3; no clear D. Looked up from germline, CDR1 is PRHDT and CDR2 is FYEKMQ (reference sequence). Deletions cut 7 bases from V and 0 bases from J, with 13 bases between. The CDR3 consists of 15 residues. The CDR3, as DNA: TGTGCCAGCACAATTCGACGGAGCTCTGGAAACACCATATATTTT. This codes for CASTIRRSSGNTIYF.

The V and J genes are TRBV19 and TRBJ2-7; D is perhaps TRBD1 or TRBD2 (7 bases each). In germline, CDR1 is LNHDA, CDR2 SQIVND (reference sequence). Trimming removed 1 base at V and 7 bases at J, with 17 bases between. The CDR3 totals 15 residues. CDR3 region: CASSIGGGGYEEQYF. The CDR3 DNA reads TGTGCCAGTAGTATAGGGGGAGGGGGCTATGAGGAGCAGTACTTC.

The chain combines TRBV2 with TRBJ2-7; 12 bases are a match to TRBD2. CDR3 length: 15 residues. In germline, CDR1 is SNHLY, CDR2 FYNNEI. Trimming removed 8 bases from V and 0 bases from J; junction bases left unmatched: 5. CDR3 DNA: TGTGCCAGCTCACTAGCGGGGGGATCCTCCTACGAGCAGTACTTC. It specifies CASSLAGGSSYEQYF.

The chain combines TRBV29-1 with TRBJ1-2; D is unresolved. The germline V gene has CDR1 SQVTM and CDR2 ANQGSEA. CDR3 length: 14 amino acids. V was trimmed by 0 bases and J by 7 bases, leaving 15 bases between them. CDR3 nucleotide sequence: TGCAGCGTTGAAGATCCCGTCACAGAGGCTGGCTACACCTTC. It encodes CSVEDPVTEAGYTF.

The V call is TRBV5-8, the J call TRBJ1-5; no clear D gene. Trimming pared 2 bases from V and 2 bases from J, leaving 8 bases between. The germline gives CDR1 SGHTS, CDR2 YDEGEE. The CDR3 contains 14 residues. CDR3 DNA sequence: TGTGCCAGCAGCTTCGTGGTGGGCAATCAGCCCCAGCATTTT. It translates to CASSFVVGNQPQHF.

The chain combines TRBV11-3 with TRBJ2-7, with D maybe TRBD1 (6 bases). The germline V gene has CDR1 SGHNT and CDR2 YENEEA. V was pared by 5 bases and J by 4 bases, with 18 bases between. The CDR3 length is 15 residues. The CDR3 here is CASSRNAGAGYEQYF. Here the CDR3 DNA reads TGTGCCAGCAGCCGTAACGCAGGGGCCGGGTACGAGCAGTACTTC.

V usage is TRBV7-2 and J usage is TRBJ2-3; D uncertain. Trimming removed 1 base from V and 3 bases from J, with 5 bases in between. This CDR3 spans 13 amino acids. The V gene's germline CDR1 is SGHTA and CDR2 FQGNSA. The DNA for the CDR3 is TGTGCCAGCAGCTTAGTGAGGACAGATACGCAGTATTTT. Translation gives CASSLVRTDTQYF.

This clone was detected only a few times. This rearrangement joins TRBV4-1 to TRBJ2-3; 15 nucleotides agree with TRBD2. This CDR3 is built from 19 residues. The germline gives CDR1 MGHRA, CDR2 YSYEKL. V shed 4 bases, J shed 0 bases, and the junction held 8 bases outside the gene matches. CDR3 protein: CASSPLGLAGGPSTDTQYF. The CDR3 region has the DNA TGCGCCAGCAGCCCCCTTGGACTAGCGGGGGGGCCGAGCACAGATACGCAGTATTTT.

This clone was recorded once. The gene calls are TRBV2 and TRBJ1-6, with 8 nucleotides matching TRBD1. The CDR3 covers 17 residues. Per the germline V gene, CDR1 is SNHLY and CDR2 is FYNNEI. V gave up 0 bases and J gave up 10 bases; unmatched junction bases: 11. This chain's CDR3 is CASSEAQGQAVWSPLHF. CDR3 sequence (DNA): TGTGCCAGCAGTGAAGCGCAGGGACAGGCGGTATGGTCACCCCTCCACTTT.

This clone came up once. The DNA for the CDR3 is TGTGCCAGCAGCCTGGGTCGGGAAAGCACTGAAGCTTTCTTT. This gives the protein CASSLGRESTEAFF. This sequence joins TRBV7-9 and TRBJ1-1; D not certain. V shed 5 bases and J shed 4 bases, with 14 bases lying between them. This CDR3 spans 14 amino acids. Per the germline V gene, CDR1 is SEHNR and CDR2 is FQNEAQ (reference sequence).

This clone was detected only once. The rearrangement links TRBV24-1 to TRBJ1-2; 7 nucleotides match TRBD1. Per the germline V gene, CDR1 is KGHDR and CDR2 is SFDVKD. The CDR3 runs to 14 residues. Trimming took 4 bases from V and 7 from J; bases not matched to a gene: 8. The CDR3 coding sequence is TGTGCCACCAGTGACCGGGACAGCTTAGGTGGCTACACCTTC. It specifies CATSDRDSLGGYTF.

This rearrangement joins TRBV9 to TRBJ1-6; 10 bases are a match to TRBD1. Per germline, CDR1 SGDLS and CDR2 YYNGEE. V lost 3 bases to trimming and J lost 3 bases; unmatched junction nucleotides: 9. The CDR3 sequence is 18 residues long. The CDR3: CASSADRGLGIYNSPLHF. The CDR3 DNA is TGTGCCAGCAGCGCAGACAGGGGGCTCGGAATCTATAATTCACCCCTCCACTTT.

This clone was seen more than once but under ten times. The V and J genes are TRBV19 and TRBJ1-6, with 7 bases aligning to TRBD1. Germline CDR1 and CDR2: LNHDA and SQIVND (reference sequence). Losses at the gene ends were 3 bases for V and 10 bases for J; bases not matched to a gene: 15. This CDR3 spans 17 amino acids. This chain's CDR3 is CASSIASGWQGDSPLHF. The CDR3 bases are TGTGCCAGTAGTATCGCTTCGGGGTGGCAGGGGGACTCACCCCTCCACTTT.